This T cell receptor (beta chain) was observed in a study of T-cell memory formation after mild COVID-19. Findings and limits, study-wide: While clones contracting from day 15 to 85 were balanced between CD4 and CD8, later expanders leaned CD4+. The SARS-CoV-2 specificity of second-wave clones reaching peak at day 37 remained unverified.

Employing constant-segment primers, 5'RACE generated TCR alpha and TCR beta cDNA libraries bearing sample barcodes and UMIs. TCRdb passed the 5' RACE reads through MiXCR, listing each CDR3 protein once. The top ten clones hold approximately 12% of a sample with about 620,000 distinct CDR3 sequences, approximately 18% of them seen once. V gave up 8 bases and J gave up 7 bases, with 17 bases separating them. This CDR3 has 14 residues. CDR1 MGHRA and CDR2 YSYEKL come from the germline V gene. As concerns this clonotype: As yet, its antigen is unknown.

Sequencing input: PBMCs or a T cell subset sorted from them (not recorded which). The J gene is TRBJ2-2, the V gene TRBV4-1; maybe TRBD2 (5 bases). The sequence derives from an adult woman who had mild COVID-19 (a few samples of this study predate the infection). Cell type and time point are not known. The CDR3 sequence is CASREREVDGELFF. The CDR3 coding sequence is TGCGCCAGCCGAGAGAGGGAAGTGGACGGGGAGCTGTTTTTT.